The rows below give T cell receptor beta chains drawn from one sample of a study of PD-L1 blockade in urothelial cancer. Using immunoSEQ multiplex PCR, the repertoire was profiled, and TCRdb retains in-frame clones only, with some absent. The profile shows approximately 93,000 clones, 75% to 90% of them singletons. The sequenced sample was PBMCs, obtained around atezolizumab (anti-PD-L1) treatment. These receptors all come from a man between 65 and 85 years old with urothelial cancer. Both conserved end residues are trimmed from each CDR3. Fields, in order: CDR3 length, V gene, J gene, CDR3 protein.

>13|TRBV14|TRBJ2-1
ASSQDSSSGREQF
>11|TRBV5-6|TRBJ2-7
ASSHRESYEQY
>13|TRBV5-4|TRBJ2-3
ASSLGLARGDTQY
>14|TRBV4-1|TRBJ2-3
ASSQARLAATDTQY
>15|TRBV7-6|TRBJ2-5
ASSTRLAEPSQETQY
>13|TRBV27|TRBJ2-3
ASSPGQGRPDTQY
>12|TRBV7-3|TRBJ1-1
ASSQTGGRTEAF
>14|TRBV7-3|TRBJ2-1
ASSTHGAGVGNEQF
>13|TRBV7-8|TRBJ1-2
ASSLGDNPIYGYT
>16|TRBV5-6|TRBJ1-3
ASSLSFVLGRSGNTIY
>16|TRBV4-1|TRBJ1-1
ASSQRGMVRDRDIGAF
>14|TRBV27|TRBJ1-3
ASSFSRGGPGNTIY
>17|TRBV4-2|TRBJ2-3
ASSQDWTSGGAVTDTQY
>12|TRBV18|TRBJ2-7
ASSGGQESYEQY
>10|TRBV25-1|TRBJ1-4
ASSRGNEKLF
>13|TRBV5-1|TRBJ2-6
ASSRTGSGANVLT
>14|TRBV6-6|TRBJ2-3
ASSTGTSYRTDTQY
>11|TRBV11-3|TRBJ2-5
ASSLGQKETQY
>14|TRBV5-6|TRBJ2-3
ATSLRLASSTDTQY
>16|TRBV18|TRBJ1-3
ASSPRDRGRTSGNTIY
>14|TRBV9|TRBJ2-2
ASSVEDSGLAGELF
>10|TRBV19|TRBJ1-2
ASTVLGSGYT
>15|TRBV19|TRBJ1-5
ASNPTGGFFRNQPQH
>13|TRBV7-9|TRBJ2-3
ASSIGTSATDTQY
>14|TRBV12-5|TRBJ2-1
ASGLRSTEDRNEQF
>11|TRBV5-6|TRBJ2-5
ASSLTGVETQY
>11|TRBV2|TRBJ2-1
ASSLNQGYEQF
>14|TRBV5-5|TRBJ2-2
ASSPKRGLGTGELF
>12|TRBV7-9|TRBJ1-1
ASSLGAGETEAF